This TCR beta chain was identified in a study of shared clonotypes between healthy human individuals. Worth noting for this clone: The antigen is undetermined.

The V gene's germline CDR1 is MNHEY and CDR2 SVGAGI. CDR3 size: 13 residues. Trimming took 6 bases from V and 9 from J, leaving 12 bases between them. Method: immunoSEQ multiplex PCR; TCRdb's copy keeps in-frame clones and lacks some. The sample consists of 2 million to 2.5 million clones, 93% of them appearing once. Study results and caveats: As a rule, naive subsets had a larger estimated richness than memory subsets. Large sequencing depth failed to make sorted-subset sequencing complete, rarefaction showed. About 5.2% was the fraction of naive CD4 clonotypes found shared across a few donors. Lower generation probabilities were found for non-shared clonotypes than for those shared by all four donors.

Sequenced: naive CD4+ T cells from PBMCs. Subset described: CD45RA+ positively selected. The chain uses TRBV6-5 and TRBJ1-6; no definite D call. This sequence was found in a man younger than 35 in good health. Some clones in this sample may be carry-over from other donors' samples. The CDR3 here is CASSVAEGSPLHF. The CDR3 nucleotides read TGTGCCAGCAGCGTAGCCGAAGGTTCACCCCTCCACTTT.